This T cell receptor beta chain was captured in a study of blood T cell repertoires in COVID-19 (dated by TCRdb to about 2020). About the investigation overall: Collaborator samples came from the United States, Italy and Spain and covered acute and convalescent phases of COVID-19. The prospective study material was composed of cDNA or gDNA derived from T cells, B-cell-depleted T cells, or PBMCs. Subjects who had been exposed to COVID-19, were actively infected with it, or had recovered from it provided the deeply sampled blood TCRbeta repertoires that made up the dataset. The repertoires were released in a freely available public database intended as a resource for research on the immune response to SARS-CoV-2. The samples were drawn from two sources: the first 160 participants of the ongoing ImmuneRACE study, and approximately 1,300 subjects contributed by 6 global collaborators. Sample metadata almost always included a de-identified subject ID, COVID-19 status, age in years and sex. Where HLA class I and class II types were available, the types were taken from metadata supplied by the sample provider, not from assay-based typing. Here is what the overall study found, with its caveats: How much clinical and demographic metadata was included differed by source and by participant, and the metadata was provided uncurated.

As to this clone: What antigen it recognizes has not been identified. Base qualities are not at hand, and no much larger clone is one base apart.

In the prospective study, participants were about 18 to 90 years old, resided in approximately 22 geographic areas of the United States, and were enrolled through a virtual design. To assign participants to cohorts, the prospective study relied on clinical history that participants themselves reported in a screening survey and a study questionnaire. ImmuneRACE Cohort 3 recovered participants were defined by two consecutive negative NP/OP PCR tests, healthcare professional clearance, or symptom resolution. In the prospective study, whole blood, serum and a nasopharyngeal or oropharyngeal swab were collected from each participant by mobile phlebotomists. Additional blood draws and questionnaires over an approximately two-month period could optionally be provided by prospective study participants. Blood samples from the prospective study were shipped frozen or at room temperature prior to DNA extraction.

TCRbeta CDR3 regions were amplified from genomic DNA by means of the immunoSEQ Assay, a bias-controlled multiplex PCR. The source study handled its data this way. The number of nucleated cells in each sample was estimated from the amplification of reference gene primers within the assay. To quantify the absolute abundance of each unique TCRbeta CDR3 rearrangement, sequence reads were collapsed and filtered. For each sample, productive Simpson clonality was calculated as the square root of Simpson's diversity index over productive rearrangements. TCRdb holds this immuneACCESS table with in-frame rearrangements only. Some clones are missing; in checked studies, unresolved V genes explain under half, and the rest has no known cause. V and J calls plus clone size are reproduced from that table; the DNA served to infer D and trimming. This sample is represented by 160,000 or so clones; around 84% of them were singletons. The leading ten clones occupy 6% of the sample.

The origin of this receptor is a man between 35 and 55 years old who had recovered from COVID-19. The sequenced sample consisted of PBMCs or T cells enriched from blood (not recorded which).

The CDR3 amino acid sequence is: CASSLGTGINEQFF. The nucleotide sequence reads as follows: TGTGCCAGCAGCTTAGGAACAGGGATCAATGAGCAGTTCTTC. The rearrangement joined TRBV7-9 to TRBJ2-1; the best D guess is TRBD1, with 6 bases matching. The CDR1 and CDR2 encoded by the germline V gene (reference sequence) are SEHNR and FQNEAQ. The CDR3 contains 14 residues, cysteine and phenylalanine counted. Only the CDR3 part of the read is kept: 42 bases, read in frame from the first base. V is cut by 1 base and J by 6 bases, and the space between the germline ends is 10 bases.